This section outlines one T cell receptor (beta chain) sequence together with its context. This clone's antigen is unknown. No per-base quality is available; no much larger clone lies one base away. CDR1 and CDR2 are drawn from the germline V gene: MNHEY, SVGAGI. The CDR3 measures 15 amino acids from cysteine to phenylalanine. Only CDR3 DNA is held: 45 bases, read in frame from base 1. V is reduced by 4 bases and J by 10 bases, leaving a spacing of 20 bases between them. The data originate from a study of blood T cell repertoires in COVID-19 (dated by TCRdb to 2020 to 2022). For the study in its entirety: Samples covering the acute and convalescent phases of COVID-19 were provided by collaborators in the United States, Italy and Spain. The prospective study material was composed of cDNA or gDNA derived from T cells, B-cell-depleted T cells, or PBMCs. Deeply sampled blood TCRbeta repertoires from subjects exposed to, actively infected with, or recovered from COVID-19 were included in the dataset. The repertoires were released in a freely available public database meant as a resource for research on the immune response to SARS-CoV-2. The samples were drawn from two sources: the first 160 participants of the ongoing ImmuneRACE study, and fewer than 1,500 subjects contributed by 6 global collaborators. Nearly every sample came with metadata listing a de-identified subject ID, COVID-19 status, age in years and sex. HLA class I and class II types, where available, came from metadata supplied by the sample provider rather than from assay-based typing.

TCRbeta CDR3 regions were amplified from genomic DNA using the immunoSEQ Assay, a bias-controlled multiplex PCR. Concerning the study's data processing: The number of nucleated cells in each sample was estimated from the amplification of reference gene primers within the assay. To quantify the absolute abundance of each unique TCRbeta CDR3 rearrangement, sequence reads were collapsed and filtered. For each sample, productive Simpson clonality was calculated by taking the square root of Simpson's diversity index across productive rearrangements. TCRdb re-hosts the immuneACCESS table, in-frame sequences only. Its copies lack some clones; in the studies checked, an unresolved V gene accounts for under half of them, and the cause for the rest is not known. That table is the source of V, J and clone size, and D and trimming were worked out from the DNA. The sample table lists 55,000 to 75,000 clones, roughly 81% of them with a count of one. 9.2% of the sample is held by the ten biggest clonotypes.

Each collaborating institution followed its own protocols to collect whole blood in K2EDTA tubes. For TCRbeta analysis, collaborators shipped samples as frozen whole blood, isolated PBMCs, or DNA extracted from either of those sample types. The paper as a whole reports these results and caveats: The amount of clinical and demographic metadata varied by source and participant and was provided uncurated.

The receptor was isolated from a human donor in a cohort sampled during active COVID-19. The sample consisted of peripheral blood. This chain joins TRBV6-5 to TRBJ2-1; D gene: possibly TRBD2, on 7 matching bases. The DNA is as follows: TGTGCCAGCAGTTTGGAAGGGAGGGGGGCAGGCGAGCAGTTCTTC. Translated, this gives CASSLEGRGAGEQFF.